This entry lists 13 T cell receptor beta chains sequenced from one sample in a study of graft-versus-host responses after intestinal transplantation. Generated by immunoSEQ multiplex PCR, the TCRdb table keeps only in-frame clones and is missing some. There are 21,000 or so clones in the sample; roughly 89% occur only once, and over 4% lies in the top ten. The specimen comprised PBMCs, sampled just over 64 days after intestinal transplantation. Source of these receptors: a human patient who received an intestinal transplant, so some T cells may come from the graft donor.

CDR3: CASSSGLAGGPVTGELFF. CDR3 DNA sequence: TGTGCCAGCAGCTCCGGACTAGCGGGGGGGCCGGTGACCGGGGAGCTGTTTTTT. The chain uses TRBV5-4 and TRBJ2-2; 15 bases align to TRBD2. Germline CDR1 and CDR2: SGHNT and YYREEE (reference sequence). The CDR3 is made up of 18 amino acids. The junction had 8 bases not matched to a gene; V was cut back by 3 bases and J by 5 bases. Using reference TRBV5-4 and TRBJ2-2 for the parts outside the CDR3, the full variable domain is ETGVTQSPTHLIKTRGQQVTLRCSSQSGHNTVSWYQQALGQGPQFIFQYYREEENGRGNFPPRFSGLQFPNYSSELNVNALELDDSALYLCASSSGLAGGPVTGELFFGEGSRLTVL.

The CDR3 DNA sequence: TGTGCCAGCAGCCCGCGGGACCGGGGGTCTGGAAACACCATATATTTT. This codes for CASSPRDRGSGNTIYF. This sequence joins TRBV7-9 and TRBJ1-3; perhaps TRBD1 as D (5 bases). V lost 5 bases, J lost 1 base, and 15 bases lay in between. Germline-derived CDR1 and CDR2 are SEHNR and FQNEAQ (reference sequence). CDR3 length: 16 amino acids.

The chain links TRBV7-6 to TRBJ2-4, with 12 positions matching TRBD2. The CDR3 is made up of 15 amino acids. CDR1 and CDR2 (germline): SGHVS, FNYEAQ. Unmatched junction bases numbered 4, after V lost 1 base and J lost 9 bases. For the CDR3, the DNA is TGTGCCAGCAGCTTAGATCCTAGCGGGGGGGGCATTCAGTACTTC. Residues: CASSLDPSGGGIQYF.

V and J are TRBV11-2 and TRBJ1-2; 7 bases match TRBD1. The germline V gene encodes CDR1 SGHAT and CDR2 FQNNGV. The length of the CDR3 is 13 residues. The V and J ends lost 3 bases and 6 bases, in that order; junction bases with no gene match: 4. The CDR3 bases are TGTGCCAGCAGCTTTGTAGGGGGCAATGGCTACACCTTC. Protein product: CASSFVGGNGYTF.

The V call is TRBV2, the J call TRBJ2-1; D might be TRBD1 (5 bases). The CDR3 consists of 15 residues. The germline V gene has CDR1 SNHLY and CDR2 FYNNEI. V was shortened by 5 bases and J by 7 bases, with 18 bases between the two germline ends. CDR3 coding DNA: TGTGCCAGCAGTCCCCTCAGGACAATGAGAAATGAGCAGTTCTTC. Its protein product is CASSPLRTMRNEQFF. The entire variable domain, with the rest obtained from reference TRBV2 and TRBJ2-1, is as follows: EPEVTQTPSHQVTQMGQEVILRCVPISNHLYFYWYRQILGQKVEFLVSFYNNEISEKSEIFDDQFSVERPDGSNFTLKIRSTKLEDSAMYFCASSPLRTMRNEQFFGPGTRLTVL.

This chain connects TRBV7-9 to TRBJ2-1; tentative D call: TRBD1 (5 bases). The CDR3 consists of 15 residues. The germline V and J ends were trimmed by 2 bases and 4 bases, with 12 bases remaining between them. Germline CDR1 reads SEHNR; CDR2 reads FQNEAQ (reference sequence). The CDR3 sequence: CASSLYTGRYNEQFF. For the CDR3, the DNA is TGTGCCAGCAGCTTATACACAGGACGTTACAATGAGCAGTTCTTC.

The V gene is TRBV12-5, the J gene TRBJ2-5; 8 positions agree with TRBD2. Germline trimming cut 4 bases from V and 5 bases from J; bases unmatched to any gene: 15. Germline CDR1 reads LGHNT; CDR2 reads FRNRAP. There are 17 residues in the CDR3. The CDR3 loop is CASGYELFGGALETQYF. DNA of the CDR3: TGTGCTAGTGGTTATGAACTATTCGGGGGGGCGTTGGAGACCCAGTACTTC.

This clone was counted once. CDR3 bases: TGTGCCAGTAGTATTTTCGCGGGATCCTACGAGCAGTACTTC. Protein sequence: CASSIFAGSYEQYF. The rearrangement links TRBV19 to TRBJ2-7, with D perhaps matching TRBD2 (6 bases). In germline, CDR1 is LNHDA, CDR2 SQIVND (reference sequence). V lost 3 bases to trimming and J lost 1 base, with 10 bases between them. The CDR3 contains 14 residues.

This chain connects TRBV6-5 to TRBJ1-2, with D uncertain. V dropped 7 bases and J dropped 2 bases, with 14 bases sitting between them. The CDR3 has 14 residues. Germline values: CDR1 MNHEY, CDR2 SVGAGI. The CDR3 DNA reads as TGTGCCAGCACCCAAATGGGAACCAACTATGGCTACACCTTC. Amino acids: CASTQMGTNYGYTF.

The chain carries TRBV27 and TRBJ1-5; TRBD1 is a possible D gene (5 bases). The CDR3 length is 13 residues. Looked up from germline, CDR1 is MNHEY and CDR2 is SMNVEV (reference sequence). Trimming took 5 bases from V and 7 from J, leaving 12 bases between them. For the CDR3, the DNA is TGTGCCAGCAGTATAAAACCAGGGCAGCCCCAGCATTTT. Its protein is CASSIKPGQPQHF.

The count of this clone is one. This rearrangement joins TRBV30 to TRBJ1-6; TRBD1 matches at 9 bases. The CDR3 loop spans 13 amino acids. V was clipped by 4 bases and J by 14 bases; unmatched bases: 9. From germline, CDR1 is GTSNPN and CDR2 SVGIG (reference sequence). The CDR3 DNA is TGTGCCTGGAAGGGGACAGGGTCTAGGGCCCTCCACTTT. This sequence encodes CAWKGTGSRALHF.

This clone was observed once. The chain is built from TRBV18 and TRBJ2-3; D is ambiguous. The CDR3 contains 18 residues. V was trimmed by 3 bases and J by 0 bases, leaving 19 bases between them. Germline V lookup: CDR1 KGHSH, CDR2 LQKENI. This CDR3 reads CASSPLLSHPASTDTQYF. CDR3 coding DNA: TGTGCCAGCTCACCGCTTCTTAGTCACCCAGCGAGCACAGATACGCAGTATTTT. Full variable domain (missing parts from reference TRBV18 and TRBJ2-3): NAGVMQNPRHLVRRRGQEARLRCSPMKGHSHVYWYRQLPEEGLKFMVYLQKENIIDESGMPKERFSAEFPKEGPSILRIQQVVRGDSAAYFCASSPLLSHPASTDTQYFGPGTRLTVL.

The chain has TRBV5-1 and TRBJ2-7; TRBD1 is a possible D gene (5 bases). The CDR3 covers 15 residues. Germline V gene data show CDR1 as SGHRS and CDR2 as YFSETQ. V was clipped by 0 bases and J by 3 bases, with 13 bases between them. The DNA for the CDR3 is TGCGCCAGCAGCTTGGGGGCAGGGTCCTACTACGAGCAGTACTTC. Its protein product is CASSLGAGSYYEQYF.